A selection of T cell receptor beta chains follows, all from one sample in a study of siplizumab effects on memory and regulatory T cells. The assay was immunoSEQ multiplex PCR, and TCRdb's table has in-frame clones only and misses some. The sample carries 70,000 or so clones, 91% recorded once. Material for sequencing was CD8+ T cells sorted from blood. These receptor sequences come from a human donor in good health. The CDR3 runs from the conserved cysteine through the conserved F or W. The order of the fields is clone size, V gene, D gene, J gene, CDR3 DNA, CDR3 protein. D genes are given only for firm matches. Clone size appears in some rows only: once, few, many, or a class for an expanded clone.

clone_size: -; v_call: TRBV19; d_call: -; j_call: TRBJ1-1; cdr3_nt: TGTGCCAGTAGTACAGGGTTGAACACTGAAGCTTTCTTT; cdr3_aa: CASSTGLNTEAFF
clone_size: few; v_call: TRBV30; d_call: TRBD1; j_call: TRBJ1-1; cdr3_nt: TGTGCCTGCCTCAACAGGGGGCTAAACACTGAAGCTTTCTTT; cdr3_aa: CACLNRGLNTEAFF
clone_size: -; v_call: TRBV18; d_call: -; j_call: TRBJ1-2; cdr3_nt: TGTGCCAGCTCACCGACAAGCCCGCATGACTATGGCTACACCTTC; cdr3_aa: CASSPTSPHDYGYTF
clone_size: -; v_call: TRBV11-2; d_call: TRBD1; j_call: TRBJ2-7; cdr3_nt: TGTGCCAGCAGCTCAAGGACAGGACTCTCCTACGAGCAGTACTTC; cdr3_aa: CASSSRTGLSYEQYF
clone_size: -; v_call: TRBV7-7; d_call: -; j_call: TRBJ1-3; cdr3_nt: TGTGCCAGCAGCTTGGCCACCGGCTCTGGAAACACCATATATTTT; cdr3_aa: CASSLATGSGNTIYF
clone_size: medium-sized; v_call: TRBV19; d_call: -; j_call: TRBJ1-1; cdr3_nt: TGTGCCAGTAGTATTTTCGGCACGACGAACACTGAAGCTTTCTTT; cdr3_aa: CASSIFGTTNTEAFF
clone_size: -; v_call: TRBV25-1; d_call: -; j_call: TRBJ1-2; cdr3_nt: TGTGCCAGCAGTGATTACCCCGAAATATATGGCTACACCTTC; cdr3_aa: CASSDYPEIYGYTF
clone_size: few; v_call: TRBV6-5; d_call: -; j_call: TRBJ2-7; cdr3_nt: TGTGCCAGCAGCCCGAGGGGGGTACCCTACGAGCAGTACTTC; cdr3_aa: CASSPRGVPYEQYF
clone_size: -; v_call: TRBV6-4; d_call: TRBD2; j_call: TRBJ2-2; cdr3_nt: TGTGCCAGCCCTGAGGGAGCGGGGGGGCACACCGGGGAGCTGTTTTTT; cdr3_aa: CASPEGAGGHTGELFF
clone_size: -; v_call: TRBV5-8; d_call: -; j_call: TRBJ2-2; cdr3_nt: TGTGCCAGCAGCTTGGTTGGGACGAACACCGGGGAGCTGTTTTTT; cdr3_aa: CASSLVGTNTGELFF
clone_size: -; v_call: TRBV19; d_call: TRBD1; j_call: TRBJ1-1; cdr3_nt: TGTGCCAGTAGTATAACCGGGACAGGGGCGGGAAACACTGAAGCTTTCTTT; cdr3_aa: CASSITGTGAGNTEAFF
clone_size: -; v_call: TRBV11-2; d_call: TRBD1; j_call: TRBJ1-6; cdr3_nt: TGTGCCAGCAGCCCTAGGACAGGCGGATCACCCCTCCACTTT; cdr3_aa: CASSPRTGGSPLHF
clone_size: once; v_call: TRBV5-6; d_call: -; j_call: TRBJ2-1; cdr3_nt: TGTGCCAGCAGCTTAGGAGGGAATGAGCAGTTCTTC; cdr3_aa: CASSLGGNEQFF
clone_size: -; v_call: TRBV14; d_call: -; j_call: TRBJ1-1; cdr3_nt: TGTGCCAGCAGCCACGAACACAGGGTTCTCACTGAAGCTTTCTTT; cdr3_aa: CASSHEHRVLTEAFF
clone_size: -; v_call: TRBV5-1; d_call: -; j_call: TRBJ2-7; cdr3_nt: TGCGCCAGCAGCTTAGACAGATACTACGAGCAGTACTTC; cdr3_aa: CASSLDRYYEQYF